Listed here are 20 T cell receptor beta chains from one sample, sequenced in a study of control samples from healthy donors and cancer patients. Here immunoSEQ multiplex PCR was the method, and the copy in TCRdb shows in-frame clones only, minus some. The sample carries 150,000 to 200,000 clones, roughly 88% recorded once. The sequencing input was blood. These receptor sequences come from a woman in her twenties or thirties in good health.

This chain links TRBV24-1 with TRBJ1-2, with D tentatively TRBD1 (5 bases). Per the germline V gene, CDR1 is KGHDR and CDR2 is SFDVKD. The CDR3 consists of 13 residues. Between the trimmed V and J ends, which lost 4 bases and 8 bases, there was a span of 13 bases. The CDR3 spells CATSDHARGGYTF. For the CDR3, the DNA is TGTGCCACCAGTGACCACGCCCGGGGGGGCTACACCTTC.

This chain joins TRBV28 and TRBJ1-5; 8 bases agree with TRBD1. This CDR3 has 15 amino acids. Germline CDR1 reads MDHEN; CDR2 reads SYDVKM. J lost 6 bases, V lost 6 bases, and 10 bases had no gene match. CDR3 residues: CASSTGQGNSQPQHF. The DNA for the CDR3 is TGTGCCAGCAGCACCGGACAGGGAAACTCTCAGCCCCAGCATTTT.

This chain uses TRBV7-9 with TRBJ2-7, with D unresolved. The V gene lost 7 bases and the J gene lost 4 bases, with 8 bases spanning the gap. The CDR3 is 11 amino acids. Germline-derived CDR1 and CDR2 are SEHNR and FQNEAQ (reference sequence). CDR3 sequence reads: CASTLGYEQYV. In DNA, the CDR3 is TGTGCCAGCACCCTGGGTTACGAGCAGTACGTC.

The chain employs TRBV5-4 and TRBJ1-2; D not resolved. Per germline, CDR1 SGHNT and CDR2 YYREEE (reference sequence). V lost 2 bases and J lost 4, with 9 bases in between. This CDR3 contains 13 residues. The CDR3 loop is CASSLYAGYGYTF. In DNA, the CDR3 is TGTGCCAGCAGCTTATATGCGGGCTATGGCTACACCTTC.

The J gene is TRBJ1-1, the V gene TRBV5-4; a weak D match, TRBD1 (6 bases). Germline V gives CDR1 SGHNT, CDR2 YYREEE (reference sequence). The V end was cut by 4 bases, the J end by 1 base, with 14 bases between. The CDR3 extends over 15 amino acids. As DNA, the CDR3 is TGTGCCAGCAGCCTATACAGGGTGGAGAACACTGAAGCTTTCTTT. Translated, it gives CASSLYRVENTEAFF.

This sequence joins TRBV6-5 and TRBJ1-2; D remains ambiguous. Trimming removed 0 bases at V and 8 bases at J, with 10 bases between. The CDR3 is 13 amino acids. CDR1 is MNHEY and CDR2 is SVGAGI in the germline V gene. The CDR3 region is CASSYSGIEGYTF. CDR3 nucleotide sequence: TGTGCCAGCAGTTACTCGGGGATAGAGGGCTACACCTTC.

This rearrangement joins TRBV7-9 to TRBJ2-5; D unclear. V gave up 4 bases and J gave up 5 bases, with 11 bases separating them. The CDR3 is 13 amino acids. Germline values: CDR1 SEHNR, CDR2 FQNEAQ (reference sequence). DNA of the CDR3: TGTGCCAGCAGCTCCCCTCACATGGAGACCCAGTACTTC. Translated: CASSSPHMETQYF. The whole variable domain, filled in from reference TRBV7-9 and TRBJ2-5, reads DTGVSQNPRHKITKRGQNVTFRCDPISEHNRLYWYRQTLGQGPEFLTYFQNEAQLEKSRLLSDRFSAERPKGSFSTLEIQRTEQGDSAMYLCASSSPHMETQYFGPGTRLLVL.

The chain employs TRBV5-5 and TRBJ1-6, with D uncertain. Germline V gene lookup returns CDR1 SGHKS and CDR2 YYEKEE (reference sequence). The CDR3 consists of 16 residues. Trimming removed 4 bases from V and 7 bases from J, with 18 bases in between. CDR3: CASSLGRVQRNSPLHF. CDR3 bases: TGTGCCAGCAGCCTCGGGAGGGTCCAGAGAAATTCACCCCTCCACTTT.

This rearrangement joins TRBV24-1 to TRBJ2-3; 13 positions agree with TRBD2. The V and J ends lost 4 bases and 5 bases, in that order; junction bases with no gene match: 11. The CDR3 runs 18 residues. Germline lookup yields CDR1 KGHDR and CDR2 SFDVKD. CDR3 sequence (DNA): TGTGCCACCAGTGACCCTACACTAGCGGGAGGGACGAGAGATACGCAGTATTTT. It translates to CATSDPTLAGGTRDTQYF.

The chain joins TRBV19 to TRBJ2-1; 9 bases line up with TRBD2. The CDR3 spans 15 residues. The germline gives CDR1 LNHDA, CDR2 SQIVND (reference sequence). The V and J ends lost 3 bases and 2 bases, in that order; junction bases with no gene match: 2. The CDR3 DNA reads TGTGCCAGTAGTATGAGGACTAGCGCCTACAATGAGCAGTTCTTC. It translates to CASSMRTSAYNEQFF.

The DNA for the CDR3 is TGCGCCAGCAGTGACAGCAGGGTCGTGGACAATGAGCAGTTCTTC. It is translated as CASSDSRVVDNEQFF. The V and J genes are TRBV10-1 and TRBJ2-1, with D maybe TRBD1 (5 bases). Germline CDR1 is WNHNN and CDR2 is SYGVQD (reference sequence). This CDR3 has 15 residues. Deletions cut 3 bases from V and 5 bases from J, with 14 bases between.

This chain uses TRBV4-1 with TRBJ1-5; the match to TRBD1 covers 8 bases. Germline-derived CDR1 and CDR2 are MGHRA and YSYEKL. The CDR3 spans 14 residues. J was trimmed by 5 bases and V by 4 bases; bases with no gene match: 4. CDR3 protein: CASSLLTGDQPQHF. The CDR3 region has the DNA TGCGCCAGCAGCCTACTGACAGGGGATCAGCCCCAGCATTTT.

Here the CDR3 DNA reads TGTGCCAGCCGCTCGGGTGGGCAATTCTATGGCTACACCTTC. The encoded protein is CASRSGGQFYGYTF. The chain has TRBV5-6 and TRBJ1-2; no definite D call. This CDR3 spans 14 amino acids. V dropped 7 bases and J dropped 4 bases, with 17 bases sitting between them. Per germline, CDR1 SGHDT and CDR2 YYEEEE. The full variable domain, with the rest looked up from reference TRBV5-6 and TRBJ1-2, is DAGVTQSPTHLIKTRGQQVTLRCSPKSGHDTVSWYQQALGQGPQFIFQYYEEEERQRGNFPDRFSGHQFPNYSSELNVNALLLGDSALYLCASRSGGQFYGYTFGSGTRLTVV.

This rearrangement joins TRBV9 to TRBJ2-1; D gene unclear. This CDR3 is built from 15 residues. Germline assignment: CDR1 SGDLS and CDR2 YYNGEE. V shed 0 bases and J shed 0 bases, with 7 bases lying between them. In nucleotides, the CDR3 is TGTGCCAGCAGCGTAGAGGCTAGCTCCTACAATGAGCAGTTCTTC. Protein sequence: CASSVEASSYNEQFF.

V gene TRBV6-1 combines with J gene TRBJ2-3, with TRBD1 as a possible D gene (6 bases). This CDR3 region has 15 residues. CDR1 and CDR2 (germline): MNHNS, SASEGT. V lost 0 bases and J lost 3, with 10 bases in between. In DNA form, the CDR3 reads TGTGCCAGCAGTGAAGCACAGGGCCGGACAGATACGCAGTATTTT. As protein: CASSEAQGRTDTQYF.

This chain joins TRBV10-3 and TRBJ2-7; D uncertain. The V gene lost 6 bases and the J gene lost 6 bases, with 21 bases spanning the gap. The germline V gene encodes CDR1 ENHRY and CDR2 SYGVKD. This CDR3 region has 15 residues. The CDR3 loop reads CAISDPRGTHPEQYF. CDR3 DNA sequence: TGTGCCATCAGCGACCCCCGTGGCACGCACCCCGAGCAGTACTTC.

This chain links TRBV5-5 with TRBJ1-3; TRBD1 is a possible D gene (5 bases). Germline assignment: CDR1 SGHKS and CDR2 YYEKEE (reference sequence). The CDR3 spans 17 residues. V was trimmed by 2 bases and J by 0 bases, leaving 15 bases between them. The CDR3 protein is CASSLAGTDFSGNTIYF. The CDR3, as DNA: TGTGCCAGCAGCTTAGCCGGGACGGACTTCTCTGGAAACACCATATATTTT.

The chain recombines TRBV29-1 with TRBJ2-3; a weak D match, TRBD1 (6 bases). The CDR3 is 14 residues long. Germline V gene sequence: CDR1 SQVTM, CDR2 ANQGSEA. Trimming stripped 7 bases from V and 2 bases from J, with 16 bases between. The CDR3 nucleotides are TGCAGCGCGCCGGGACATACGATCACAGATACGCAGTATTTT. This translates into CSAPGHTITDTQYF.

The V call is TRBV7-6, the J call TRBJ1-5, with 9 bases fitting TRBD1. The length of the CDR3 is 17 residues. The junction had 11 bases not matched to a gene; V was cut back by 5 bases and J by 3 bases. Germline V gene lookup returns CDR1 SGHVS and CDR2 FNYEAQ. As DNA, the CDR3 is TGTGCCAGCAGCCCAGGTCCCGGGACAGGGAACAATCAGCCCCAGCATTTT. Translated: CASSPGPGTGNNQPQHF. Full variable domain (remainder filled in from reference TRBV7-6 and TRBJ1-5): GAGVSQSPRYKVTKRGQDVALRCDPISGHVSLYWYRQALGQGPEFLTYFNYEAQQDKSGLPNDRFSAERPEGSISTLTIQRTEQRDSAMYRCASSPGPGTGNNQPQHFGDGTRLSIL.

This clone has a single count. The CDR3 bases are TGTGCCAGCAGTCTAGGGGGAGAGATTTACGAGCAGTACTTC. Amino acids: CASSLGGEIYEQYF. The chain has TRBV28 and TRBJ2-7; possible D gene TRBD1, 6 bases. Germline CDR1 and CDR2: MDHEN and SYDVKM. The CDR3 covers 14 residues. Trimming removed 5 bases at V and 4 bases at J, with 15 bases between. Based on the CDR3 plus reference TRBV28 and TRBJ2-7, the full variable domain is DVKVTQSSRYLVKRTGEKVFLECVQDMDHENMFWYRQDPGLGLRLIYFSYDVKMKEKGDIPEGYSVSREKKERFSLILESASTNQTSMYLCASSLGGEIYEQYFGPGTRLTVT.